The clone carrying this TCR beta chain was seen only a few times. The antigen is undetermined. The CDR3 sequence is 17 residues long. These data originate in a study of cytomegalovirus exposure and HLA in healthy donors. Study conclusions and caveats: Generally TCR sequences proved uncommon, though certain public TCRs appeared in numerous donors. Information on immune exposure was restricted to one variable (CMV serostatus).

Regarding donors, all were healthy bone marrow donors. It was with 60 Vbeta and 13 Jbeta primers that the PCR ran. Assay used: immunoSEQ multiplex PCR; TCRdb lists only in-frame clones, some missing. Among around 99,000 clones listed, roughly 80% were seen once. The specimen sequenced was PBMCs. This rearrangement joins TRBV21-1 to TRBJ1-5; whether TRBD1, the table's D call, matches the DNA was not checked. TRBV21-1 is recorded as a pseudogene. This TCR came from a man aged 40-50 years in good health and CMV-seronegative. The CDR3 nucleotides read TGTGCCAGCAGCCAATTTAACAGGGGTTTATGGAATCAGCCCCAGCATTTT. Translating it yields CASSQFNRGLWNQPQHF.